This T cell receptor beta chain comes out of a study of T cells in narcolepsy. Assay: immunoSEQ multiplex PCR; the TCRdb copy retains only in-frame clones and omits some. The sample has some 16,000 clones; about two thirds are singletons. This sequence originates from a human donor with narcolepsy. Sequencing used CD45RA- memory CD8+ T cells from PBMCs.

The CDR3 DNA sequence: TGCGCCAGCAGCTTGGCTAGCGGGGTCTACGAGCAGTACTTC. Translated, it gives CASSLASGVYEQYF. This chain uses TRBV5-1 with TRBJ2-7; 9 nucleotides align to TRBD2. CDR1 SGHRS and CDR2 YFSETQ come from the germline V gene. Unmatched junction bases numbered 1, after V lost 0 bases and J lost 3 bases. The CDR3 is made up of 14 amino acids. Full variable domain (remainder filled in from reference TRBV5-1 and TRBJ2-7): KAGVTQTPRYLIKTRGQQVTLSCSPISGHRSVSWYQQTPGQGLQFLFEYFSETQRNKGNFPGRFSGRQFSNSRSEMNVSTLELGDSALYLCASSLASGVYEQYFGPGTRLTVT.